The TCR beta chain described here comes from a study of cytomegalovirus exposure and HLA in healthy donors. For this clone: Its target is unknown.

PCR primers comprised 60 Vbeta and 13 Jbeta primers. Sequenced by immunoSEQ multiplex PCR; TCRdb stores in-frame clones only, minus some. The sample holds approximately 100,000 clones, around 77% seen once. Findings and limits, study-wide: Within an earlier analysis, most TCR beta V segments proved productive either about 90% or about 30% of the time.

Sample: PBMCs. The clonotype was recovered from a middle-aged man in good health and CMV-seropositive.

The CDR3 sequence: CSVEVSPNSAQYF. CDR3 DNA sequence: TGCAGCGTTGAAGTCTCTCCAAACTCGGCCCAGTACTTC. The chain couples TRBV29-1 to TRBJ2-5, with no clear D. This CDR3 spans 13 amino acids. The V gene's germline CDR1 is SQVTM and CDR2 ANQGSEA. Trimming shortened V by 1 base and J by 9 bases, and 15 bases separated the two germline ends.